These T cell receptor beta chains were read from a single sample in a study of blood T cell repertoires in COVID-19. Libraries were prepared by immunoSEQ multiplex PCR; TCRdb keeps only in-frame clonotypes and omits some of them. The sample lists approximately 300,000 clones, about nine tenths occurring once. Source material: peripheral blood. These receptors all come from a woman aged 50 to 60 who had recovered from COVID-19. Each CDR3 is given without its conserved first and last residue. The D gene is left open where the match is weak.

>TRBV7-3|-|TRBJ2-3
ASGRTEADTQY
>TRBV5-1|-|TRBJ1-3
ASSPGRSGNTIY
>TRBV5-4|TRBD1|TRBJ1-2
ASSAETGNYGYT
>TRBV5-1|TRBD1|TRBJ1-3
ASSGGQGNTIY
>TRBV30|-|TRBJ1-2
AWSVWQGSRRGYT
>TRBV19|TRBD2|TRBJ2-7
ASSIGGLAASYEQY
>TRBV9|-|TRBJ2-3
ASSVGQATASTDTQY
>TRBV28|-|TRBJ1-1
ASRTTVTEAF
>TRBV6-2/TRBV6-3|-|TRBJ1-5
ASSYSGSNQPQH
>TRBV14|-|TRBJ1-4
ASRRYSNEKLF
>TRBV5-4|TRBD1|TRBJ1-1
ASRTDRGRAEAF
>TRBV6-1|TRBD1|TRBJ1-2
ASSALGGGGGFGYT
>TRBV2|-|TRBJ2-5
ASTSEFSEETQY
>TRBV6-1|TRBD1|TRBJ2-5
ASSEDRGGWETQY
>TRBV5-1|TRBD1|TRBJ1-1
ASGRDRVNTEAF
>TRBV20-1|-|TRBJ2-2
SASSRGSTGELF
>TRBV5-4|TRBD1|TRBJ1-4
ASSWNRGGEKLF
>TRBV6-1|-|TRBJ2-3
ASSGLPLPGHPTDTQY
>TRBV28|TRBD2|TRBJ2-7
ASSPTAGGGGQY